This T cell receptor (beta chain) was recovered during a study of CXCR3-negative and CXCR3-positive naive CD8 T cells. Researchers prepared the TRB cDNA libraries using 5' RACE with UMI labels. TCRdb reprocessed the 5' RACE reads, with one entry per CDR3 protein and no DNA. This listing includes some 7,000 distinct CDR3 sequences. The germline CDR1 and CDR2 sequences are LGHDT and YNNKEL (reference sequence). The CDR3 is 12 amino acids. The TCR sequence derives from a human donor in good health. Some clones in this sample may be carry-over from other donors' samples. The chain couples TRBV3-1 to TRBJ2-7; the TRBD1 assignment by TCRdb is unverifiable without DNA. Source material: naive CXCR3- CD8+ T cells from blood. Sample subset: CD45RO-CCR7+CD27+CD95- naive CD8+ T cells lacking CXCR3 (TNR3-). The CDR3 sequence: CASSQTGYEQYF.